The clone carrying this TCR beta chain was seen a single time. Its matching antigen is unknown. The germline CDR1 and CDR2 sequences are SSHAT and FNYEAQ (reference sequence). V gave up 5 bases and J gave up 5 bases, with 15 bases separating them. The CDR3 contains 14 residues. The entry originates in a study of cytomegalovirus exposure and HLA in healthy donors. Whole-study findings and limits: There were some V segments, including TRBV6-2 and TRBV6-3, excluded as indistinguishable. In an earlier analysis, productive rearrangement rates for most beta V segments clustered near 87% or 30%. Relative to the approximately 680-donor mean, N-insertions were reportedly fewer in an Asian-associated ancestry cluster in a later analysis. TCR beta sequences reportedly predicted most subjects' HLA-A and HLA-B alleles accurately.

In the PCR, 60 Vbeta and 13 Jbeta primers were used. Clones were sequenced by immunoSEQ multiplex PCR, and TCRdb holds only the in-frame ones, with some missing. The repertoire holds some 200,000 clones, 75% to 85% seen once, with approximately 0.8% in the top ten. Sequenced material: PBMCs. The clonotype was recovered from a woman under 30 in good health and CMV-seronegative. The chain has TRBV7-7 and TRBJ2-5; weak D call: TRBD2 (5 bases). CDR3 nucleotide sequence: TGTGCCAGCAGCACCTCGGGGTCCCGGGAGACCCAGTACTTC. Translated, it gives CASSTSGSRETQYF.